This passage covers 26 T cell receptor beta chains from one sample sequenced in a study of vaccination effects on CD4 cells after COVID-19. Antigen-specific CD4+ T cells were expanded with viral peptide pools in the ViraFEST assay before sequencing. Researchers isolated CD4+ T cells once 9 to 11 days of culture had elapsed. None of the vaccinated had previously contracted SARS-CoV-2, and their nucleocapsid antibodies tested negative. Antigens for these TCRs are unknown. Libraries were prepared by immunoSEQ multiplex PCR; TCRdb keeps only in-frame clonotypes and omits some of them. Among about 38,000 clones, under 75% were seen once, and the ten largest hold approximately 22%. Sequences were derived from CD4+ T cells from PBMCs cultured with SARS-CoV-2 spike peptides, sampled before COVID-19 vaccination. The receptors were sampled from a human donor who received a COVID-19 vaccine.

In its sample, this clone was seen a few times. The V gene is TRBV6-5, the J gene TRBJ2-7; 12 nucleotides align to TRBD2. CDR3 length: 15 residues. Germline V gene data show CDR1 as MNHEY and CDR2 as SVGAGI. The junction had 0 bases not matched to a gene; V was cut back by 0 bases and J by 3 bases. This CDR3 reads CASSYSTSGGYEQYF. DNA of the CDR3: TGTGCCAGCAGTTACTCGACTAGCGGGGGCTACGAGCAGTACTTC.

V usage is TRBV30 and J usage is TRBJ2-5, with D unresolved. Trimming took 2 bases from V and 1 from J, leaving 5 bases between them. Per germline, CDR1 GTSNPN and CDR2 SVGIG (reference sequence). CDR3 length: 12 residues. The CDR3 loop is CAWSMAQETQYF. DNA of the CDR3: TGTGCCTGGAGTATGGCCCAAGAGACCCAGTACTTC.

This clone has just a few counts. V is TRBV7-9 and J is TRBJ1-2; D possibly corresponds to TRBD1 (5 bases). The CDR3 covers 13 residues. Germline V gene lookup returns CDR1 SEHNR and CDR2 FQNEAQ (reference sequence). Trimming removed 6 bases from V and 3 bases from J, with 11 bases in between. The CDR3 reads CASSPRGDYGYTF. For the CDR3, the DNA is TGTGCCAGCAGTCCCCGGGGGGACTATGGCTACACCTTC.

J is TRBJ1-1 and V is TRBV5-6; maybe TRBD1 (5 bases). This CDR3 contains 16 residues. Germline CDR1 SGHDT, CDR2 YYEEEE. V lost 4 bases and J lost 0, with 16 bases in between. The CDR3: CASSPPRGRMNTEAFF. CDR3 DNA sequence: TGTGCCAGCAGCCCTCCGCGGGGGAGGATGAACACTGAAGCTTTCTTT. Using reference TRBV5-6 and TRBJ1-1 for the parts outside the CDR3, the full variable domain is DAGVTQSPTHLIKTRGQQVTLRCSPKSGHDTVSWYQQALGQGPQFIFQYYEEEERQRGNFPDRFSGHQFPNYSSELNVNALLLGDSALYLCASSPPRGRMNTEAFFGQGTRLTVV.

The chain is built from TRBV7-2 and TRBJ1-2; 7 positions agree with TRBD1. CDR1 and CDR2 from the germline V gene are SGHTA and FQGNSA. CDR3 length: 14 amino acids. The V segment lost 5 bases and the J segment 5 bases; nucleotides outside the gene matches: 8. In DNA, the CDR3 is TGTGCCAGCAGCCTCGAGGACAGGTATTATGGCTACACCTTC. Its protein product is CASSLEDRYYGYTF.

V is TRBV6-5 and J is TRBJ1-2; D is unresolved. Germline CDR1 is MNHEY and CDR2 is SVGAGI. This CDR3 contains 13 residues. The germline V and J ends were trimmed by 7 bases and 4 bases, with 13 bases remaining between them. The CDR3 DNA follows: TGTGCCAGCATGGTAGGAGGTGCCTATGGCTACACCTTC. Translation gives CASMVGGAYGYTF.

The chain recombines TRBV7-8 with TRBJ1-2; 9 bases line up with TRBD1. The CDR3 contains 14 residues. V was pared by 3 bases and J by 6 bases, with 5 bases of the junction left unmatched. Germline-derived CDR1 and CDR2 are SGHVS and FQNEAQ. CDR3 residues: CASSFRTGEHGYTF. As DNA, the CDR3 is TGTGCCAGCAGCTTCCGGACAGGGGAGCATGGCTACACCTTC.

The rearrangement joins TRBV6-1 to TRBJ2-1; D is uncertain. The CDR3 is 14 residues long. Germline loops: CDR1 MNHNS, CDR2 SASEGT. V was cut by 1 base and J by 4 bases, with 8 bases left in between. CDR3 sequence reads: CASSEVARYNEQFF. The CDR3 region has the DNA TGTGCCAGCAGTGAAGTTGCCAGATACAATGAGCAGTTCTTC.

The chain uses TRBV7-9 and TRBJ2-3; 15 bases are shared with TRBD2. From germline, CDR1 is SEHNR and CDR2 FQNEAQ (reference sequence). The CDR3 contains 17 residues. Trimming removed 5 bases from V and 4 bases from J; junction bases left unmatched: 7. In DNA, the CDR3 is TGTGCCAGCAGCCGGGGACTAGCGGGAGGTACTGCAGATACGCAGTATTTT. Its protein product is CASSRGLAGGTADTQYF.

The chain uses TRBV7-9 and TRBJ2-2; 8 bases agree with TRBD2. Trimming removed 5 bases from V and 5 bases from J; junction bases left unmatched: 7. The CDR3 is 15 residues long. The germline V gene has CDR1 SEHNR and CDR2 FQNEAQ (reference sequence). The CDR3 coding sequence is TGTGCCAGCAGCCCCAGCGGGAGAGGGACCGGGGAGCTGTTTTTT. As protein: CASSPSGRGTGELFF.

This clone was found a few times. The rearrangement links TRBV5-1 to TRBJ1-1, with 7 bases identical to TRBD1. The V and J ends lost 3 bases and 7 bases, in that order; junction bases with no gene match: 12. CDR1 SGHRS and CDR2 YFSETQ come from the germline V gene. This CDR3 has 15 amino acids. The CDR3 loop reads CASSSTRPGQNEAFF. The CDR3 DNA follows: TGCGCCAGCAGCTCTACACGACCGGGACAGAATGAAGCTTTCTTT.

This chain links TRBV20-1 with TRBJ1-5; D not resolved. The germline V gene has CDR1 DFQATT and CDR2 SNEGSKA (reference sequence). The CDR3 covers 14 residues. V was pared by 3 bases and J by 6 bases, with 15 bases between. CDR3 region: CSASLGGSGQPQHF. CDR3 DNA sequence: TGCAGTGCTAGTCTAGGAGGGTCCGGTCAGCCCCAGCATTTT.

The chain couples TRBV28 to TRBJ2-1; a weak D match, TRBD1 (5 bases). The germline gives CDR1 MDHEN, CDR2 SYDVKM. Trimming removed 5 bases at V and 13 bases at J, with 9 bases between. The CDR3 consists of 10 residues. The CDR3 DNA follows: TGTGCCAGCAGTGGCAGGGATCAGTTCTTC. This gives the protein CASSGRDQFF.

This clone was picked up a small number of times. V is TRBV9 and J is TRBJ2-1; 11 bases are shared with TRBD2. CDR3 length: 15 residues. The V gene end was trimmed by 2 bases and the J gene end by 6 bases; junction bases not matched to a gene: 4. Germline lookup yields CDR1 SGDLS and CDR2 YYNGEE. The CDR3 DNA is TGTGCCAGCAGCGTCACTAGCGGGGGTAGCAATGAGCAGTTCTTC. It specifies CASSVTSGGSNEQFF.

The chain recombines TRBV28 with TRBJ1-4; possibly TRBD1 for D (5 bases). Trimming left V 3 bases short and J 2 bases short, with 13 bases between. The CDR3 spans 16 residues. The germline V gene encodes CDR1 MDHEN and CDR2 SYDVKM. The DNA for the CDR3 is TGTGCCAGCAGTTTTGCAGGGATGGCGACTAATGAAAAACTGTTTTTT. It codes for CASSFAGMATNEKLFF.

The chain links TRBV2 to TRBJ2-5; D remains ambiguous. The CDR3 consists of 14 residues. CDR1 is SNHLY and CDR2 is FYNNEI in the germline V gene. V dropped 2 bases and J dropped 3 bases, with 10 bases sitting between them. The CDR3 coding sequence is TGTGCCAGCAGTGAACAAGGTGTTAAAGAGACCCAGTACTTC. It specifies CASSEQGVKETQYF.

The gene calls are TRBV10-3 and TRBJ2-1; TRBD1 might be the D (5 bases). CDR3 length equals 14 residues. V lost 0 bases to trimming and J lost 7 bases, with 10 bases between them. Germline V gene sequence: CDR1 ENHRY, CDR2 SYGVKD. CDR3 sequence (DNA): TGTGCCATCAGTGAGTCAGGGGCTGGAAATGAGCAGTTCTTC. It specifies CAISESGAGNEQFF.

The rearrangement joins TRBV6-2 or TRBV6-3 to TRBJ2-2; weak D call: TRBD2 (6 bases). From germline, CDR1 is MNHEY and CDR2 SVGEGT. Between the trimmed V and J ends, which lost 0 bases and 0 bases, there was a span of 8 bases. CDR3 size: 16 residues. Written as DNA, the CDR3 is TGTGCCAGCAGTTACTCTAGCGGTTCGAACACCGGGGAGCTGTTTTTT. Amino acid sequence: CASSYSSGSNTGELFF.

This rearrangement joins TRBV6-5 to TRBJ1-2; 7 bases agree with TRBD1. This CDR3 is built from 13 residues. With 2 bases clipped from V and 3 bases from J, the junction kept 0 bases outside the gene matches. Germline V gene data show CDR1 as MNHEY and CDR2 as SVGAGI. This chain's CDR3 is CASSYGTDYGYTF. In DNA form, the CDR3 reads TGTGCCAGCAGTTACGGGACAGACTATGGCTACACCTTC.

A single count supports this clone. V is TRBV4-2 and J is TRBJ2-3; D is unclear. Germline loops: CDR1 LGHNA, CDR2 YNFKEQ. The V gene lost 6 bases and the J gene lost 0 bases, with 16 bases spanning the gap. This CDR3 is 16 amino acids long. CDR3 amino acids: CASRRGDVASTDTQYF. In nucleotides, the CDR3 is TGTGCCAGCAGACGAGGAGACGTCGCTAGCACAGATACGCAGTATTTT.

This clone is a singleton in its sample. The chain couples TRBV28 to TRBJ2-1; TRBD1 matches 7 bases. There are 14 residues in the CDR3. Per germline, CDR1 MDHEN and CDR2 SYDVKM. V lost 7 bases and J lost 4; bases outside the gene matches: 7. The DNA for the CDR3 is TGTGCCAGCATCCCGGGACAGCCTTACAATGAGCAGTTCTTC. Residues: CASIPGQPYNEQFF.

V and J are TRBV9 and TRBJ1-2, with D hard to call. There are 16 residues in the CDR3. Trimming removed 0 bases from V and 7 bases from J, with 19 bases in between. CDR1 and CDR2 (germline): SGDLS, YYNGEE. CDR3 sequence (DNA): TGTGCCAGCAGCGTAGGTCCTAACAGCGCTTCGGGTGGCTACACCTTC. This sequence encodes CASSVGPNSASGGYTF.

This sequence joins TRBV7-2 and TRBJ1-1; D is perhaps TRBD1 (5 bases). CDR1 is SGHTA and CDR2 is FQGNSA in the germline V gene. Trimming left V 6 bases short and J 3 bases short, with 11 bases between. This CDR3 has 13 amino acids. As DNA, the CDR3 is TGTGCCAGCAGTGGGGGTTTTTACACTGAAGCTTTCTTT. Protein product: CASSGGFYTEAFF.

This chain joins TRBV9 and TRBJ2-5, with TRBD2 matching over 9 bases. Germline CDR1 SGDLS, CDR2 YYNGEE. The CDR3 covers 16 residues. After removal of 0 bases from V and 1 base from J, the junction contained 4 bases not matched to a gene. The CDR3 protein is CASSVGAGGGQETQYF. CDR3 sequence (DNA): TGTGCCAGCAGCGTAGGGGCGGGAGGGGGCCAAGAGACCCAGTACTTC.

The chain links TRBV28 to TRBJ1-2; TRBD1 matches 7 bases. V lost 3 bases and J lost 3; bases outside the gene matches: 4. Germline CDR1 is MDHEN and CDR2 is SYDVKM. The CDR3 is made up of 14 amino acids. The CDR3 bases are TGTGCCAGCAGTTTCGGCAGGGGGGACTATGGCTACACCTTC. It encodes CASSFGRGDYGYTF.

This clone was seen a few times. The CDR3 spells CASSLARATEAFF. CDR3 nucleotide sequence: TGTGCCAGCAGCTTAGCCAGGGCCACTGAAGCTTTCTTT. The chain combines TRBV7-9 with TRBJ1-1; D may be TRBD1 (5 bases). V lost 0 bases, J lost 4 bases, and 6 bases lay in between. The CDR3 runs to 13 residues. The germline V gene has CDR1 SEHNR and CDR2 FQNEAQ (reference sequence).